Described below is a single TCR beta chain sequence and its context. Its antigen is undetermined. TCRdb's copy holds only in-frame clones and misses some; the assay was immunoSEQ multiplex PCR. The sample has some 50,000 clones, roughly nine tenths seen once. These data originate in a study of OX40 agonist ivuxolimab in advanced cancers. General study results and limits: At 0.1 to 3.0 mg/kg, clonal expansion of CD4+ and CD8+ blood T cells had occurred by week 6.

The CDR3 is 17 amino acids. Per the germline V gene, CDR1 is SEHNR and CDR2 is FQNEAQ (reference sequence). Trimming stripped 4 bases from V and 4 bases from J, with 22 bases between. Sequenced here: CD4+ or CD8+ T cells sorted from blood, sampled in a trial of the OX40 agonist ivuxolimab. V usage is TRBV7-9 and J usage is TRBJ1-2, with a weak D call TRBD1 (5 bases). This TCR came from an adult with an advanced solid tumor such as melanoma, head and neck, liver or kidney cancer. This chain's CDR3 is CASSSIMGPLGGYGYTF. In nucleotides, the CDR3 is TGTGCCAGCAGCTCCATAATGGGTCCGCTGGGGGGCTATGGCTACACCTTC.